This record looks at one T cell receptor (beta chain) sequence and its context. This sample is drawn from a study of T cell repertoires in cytomegalovirus infection. Study at large: Matching HLA type, along with CMV infection, was indicated by public TCR beta signatures.

This CDR3 comprises 14 residues. Germline values: CDR1 SGDLS, CDR2 YYNGEE. V was shortened by 4 bases and J by 2 bases, with 13 bases between the two germline ends. From the reads, TCRdb called clonotypes with MiXCR, one entry per CDR3 protein. The data show about 230,000 distinct CDR3 sequences, 5% to 8.5% seen once. Specimen: PBMCs. This chain joins TRBV9 and TRBJ2-7; weak D call: TRBD1 (5 bases). The sequence derives from a human donor in good health (CMV status not recorded). Some clones in this sample may be carry-over from other donors' samples. The CDR3 spells CASSLTGRPYEQYF. The CDR3, as DNA: TGTGCCAGCAGCCTTACAGGTAGACCCTACGAGCAGTACTTC.